The sequence of this TCR beta chain was determined in a study of shared clonotypes between healthy human individuals. Trimming took 3 bases from V and 4 from J; bases not matched to a gene: 3. There are 15 residues in the CDR3. CDR1 and CDR2 from the germline V gene are SGDLS and YYNGEE. Under the authors' procedure: ImmunoSEQ output held junction-only sequences without quality scores, so filtering differed. The method was immunoSEQ multiplex PCR; TCRdb's version includes in-frame clones alone and lacks a portion of them. V and J calls and clone size are given by that table; D and trimming were obtained from the DNA. This table holds just over 2,000,000 clones, 85% to 95% found once. This clone was counted only a few times. The same CDR3 can be traced to other DNA sequences in this sample.

The sequence came from a man aged 18 to 30 in good health. The chain is built from TRBV9 and TRBJ1-5; TRBD1 matches 11 bases. Sequencing was done on a sample of naive CD4+ T cells sorted from blood. Stated subset: CD45RA+ positively selected. The CDR3 bases are TGTGCCAGCAGCGCCGGACAGGGGGCAAATCAGCCCCAGCATTTT. This codes for CASSAGQGANQPQHF.